Listed below are T cell receptor beta chains from one sample, sequenced in a study of shared clonotypes between healthy human individuals. TCRdb keeps only in-frame clones here, not all; method: immunoSEQ multiplex PCR. The sample consists of under 2,500,000 clones, approximately 96% of them appearing once. Sequenced material: naive CD4+ T cells sorted from blood. All receptors come from a man between 18 and 29 years old in good health. The CDR3 runs from the conserved cysteine through the conserved F or W. D genes are given only for firm matches. Some rows mark clone size as missing; the rest say once, few, many or name a class of expanded clone.

clone_size	v_call	d_call	j_call	cdr3_aa	cdr3_nt
.	TRBV28	.	TRBJ2-7	CASSSDGLGVRYEQYF	TGTGCCAGCAGTTCGGACGGTCTGGGGGTTCGGTACGAGCAGTACTTC
.	TRBV25-1	TRBD1	TRBJ2-7	CASSRQGYEQYF	TGTGCCAGCAGTCGACAGGGCTACGAGCAGTACTTC
.	TRBV11-1	.	TRBJ2-1	CASSLAGGFPNEQFF	TGTGCCAGCAGCTTAGCGGGTGGCTTCCCCAATGAGCAGTTCTTC
.	TRBV5-1	TRBD1	TRBJ2-7	CASSAFFMGQAGLAQYF	TGCGCCAGCAGCGCGTTCTTTATGGGACAGGCCGGTTTAGCACAGTACTTC
.	TRBV29-1	TRBD1	TRBJ1-1	CSVDQGENTEAFF	TGCAGCGTTGACCAGGGGGAAAACACTGAAGCTTTCTTT
.	TRBV7-9	TRBD2	TRBJ2-3	CASSFLADDTDTQYF	TGTGCCAGCAGCTTCCTAGCGGACGACACAGATACGCAGTATTTT
.	TRBV20-1	.	TRBJ2-5	CSAFKSETQYF	TGCAGTGCTTTCAAATCCGAGACCCAGTACTTC
.	TRBV6-5	.	TRBJ1-1	CASRKLDKNTEAFF	TGTGCCAGCAGAAAACTTGACAAGAACACTGAAGCTTTCTTT
.	TRBV4-3	TRBD2	TRBJ2-4	CASSQGRVTKNIQYF	TGCGCCAGCAGCCAGGGGAGGGTAACCAAAAACATTCAGTACTTC
.	TRBV6-1	TRBD1	TRBJ1-2	CASSPDRGPRGYTF	TGTGCCAGCAGTCCGGACAGGGGGCCTCGCGGCTACACCTTC
.	TRBV5-4	.	TRBJ2-1	CASSLTIYNEQFF	TGTGCCAGCAGCTTGACTATCTACAATGAGCAGTTCTTC
.	TRBV5-1	.	TRBJ1-4	CASQKGGRSKKLFF	TGCGCCAGCCAAAAAGGCGGACGGAGCAAAAAACTGTTTTTT
.	TRBV11-2	.	TRBJ2-7	CASSVARISDEQYF	TGTGCCAGCAGCGTTGCTAGGATTAGCGACGAGCAGTACTTC
.	TRBV6-6	.	TRBJ2-7	CASSSGTQPGDEQYF	TGTGCCAGCAGTTCGGGGACACAGCCGGGCGACGAGCAGTACTTC
.	TRBV2	TRBD1	TRBJ2-4	CASSRGDRVAKNIQYF	TGTGCCAGCAGTCGTGGGGACAGAGTAGCCAAAAACATTCAGTACTTC
.	TRBV10-1	.	TRBJ2-3	CASSLGSSTDTQYF	TGCGCCAGCAGCTTGGGTTCTAGCACAGATACGCAGTATTTT
.	TRBV29-1	TRBD1	TRBJ1-2	CSAAGQGGANYGYTF	TGCAGCGCCGCGGGACAGGGAGGTGCTAACTATGGCTACACCTTC
.	TRBV21-1	.	TRBJ1-2	CASSKGMPGTGCGYTF	TGTGCCAGCAGCAAAGGCATGCCCGGGACAGGGTGCGGCTACACCTTC
.	TRBV2	.	TRBJ2-3	CATRLSYTQYF	TGTGCCACCCGTCTGTCTTATACGCAGTATTTT
.	TRBV5-4	.	TRBJ2-5	CASSSRDGRGTQYF	TGTGCCAGCAGCTCCCGGGACGGGCGCGGGACCCAGTACTTC
.	TRBV18	.	TRBJ1-4	CASSPGEREKLFF	TGTGCCAGCTCACCAGGGGAGCGGGAAAAACTGTTTTTT
.	TRBV5-1	.	TRBJ1-1	CASSFTIWDEAFF	TGCGCCAGCAGCTTTACCATTTGGGACGAAGCTTTCTTT
.	TRBV11-2	.	TRBJ2-7	CASSSLTGKVYEQYF	TGTGCCAGCAGCTCCCTTACAGGGAAGGTCTACGAGCAGTACTTC
few	TRBV30	.	TRBJ1-1	CAWSVKFGAFF	TGTGCCTGGAGTGTTAAATTCGGAGCTTTCTTT
.	TRBV18	TRBD1	TRBJ2-7	CASSLARDSSYEQYF	TGTGCCAGCTCCCTTGCTCGGGACAGCTCCTACGAGCAGTACTTC
.	TRBV7-9	.	TRBJ1-1	CASSSSLPGYEAFF	TGTGCCAGCAGCTCATCCCTCCCGGGGTACGAAGCTTTCTTT
.	TRBV5-1	TRBD1	TRBJ2-5	CASSQTTGGAETQYF	TGCGCCAGCAGCCAAACGACAGGGGGCGCAGAGACCCAGTACTTC
.	TRBV11-1	TRBD2	TRBJ2-3	CASSRGTSPLDTQYF	TGTGCCAGCAGCCGCGGGACTAGCCCGCTAGATACGCAGTATTTT
.	TRBV7-9	.	TRBJ1-4	CASSSSRSTNEKLFF	TGTGCCAGCAGCTCTTCTCGATCAACTAATGAAAAACTGTTTTTT
.	TRBV29-1	.	TRBJ1-3	CSVAFIQGAGNTIYF	TGCAGCGTTGCTTTTATACAGGGTGCTGGAAACACCATATATTTT
.	TRBV28	.	TRBJ2-7	CASSLGQYYEQYF	TGTGCCAGCAGTTTAGGCCAGTACTACGAGCAGTACTTC
.	TRBV30	.	TRBJ2-7	CAWSVQSVPTYEQYF	TGTGCCTGGAGTGTACAAAGCGTCCCGACCTACGAGCAGTACTTC
.	TRBV11-2	TRBD1	TRBJ2-7	CASSPPSGDSRPSYEQYF	TGTGCCAGCAGCCCCCCAAGTGGGGACAGCAGGCCCTCCTACGAGCAGTACTTC
.	TRBV6-4	TRBD2	TRBJ2-7	CASSDSGTSGPYSYEQYF	TGTGCCAGCAGTGACTCAGGGACTAGCGGACCATACTCCTACGAGCAGTACTTC
.	TRBV6-5	.	TRBJ2-2	CASSQGAGLTGELFF	TGTGCCAGCAGTCAAGGAGCAGGGCTCACCGGGGAGCTGTTTTTT
.	TRBV10-3	.	TRBJ1-4	CAISESGSEKLFF	TGTGCCATCAGTGAGTCGGGCAGTGAAAAACTGTTTTTT
.	TRBV10-3	TRBD1	TRBJ2-7	CAISEGTGSYYEQYF	TGTGCCATCAGTGAAGGGACAGGGTCGTACTACGAGCAGTACTTC
.	TRBV2	.	TRBJ2-4	CASTGDLINIQYF	TGTGCCAGCACAGGGGATCTGATCAACATTCAGTACTTC
.	TRBV7-9	.	TRBJ1-5	CASSLESANQPQHF	TGTGCCAGCAGCTTAGAGTCAGCCAATCAGCCCCAGCATTTT
.	TRBV6-5	.	TRBJ2-7	CASSLRDGPYEQYF	TGTGCCAGCAGTCTAAGGGACGGACCCTACGAGCAGTACTTC
.	TRBV14	.	TRBJ1-2	CASSQVAGGYTF	TGTGCCAGCAGCCAAGTAGCAGGCGGCTACACCTTC
.	TRBV20-1	.	TRBJ1-4	CSAMRRFKLFF	TGCAGTGCCATGAGACGGTTTAAACTGTTTTTT
few	TRBV19	.	TRBJ1-1	CASIRLNTEAFF	TGTGCCAGTATCCGATTGAACACTGAAGCTTTCTTT
few	TRBV5-1	.	TRBJ1-1	CASSFTGNTEAFF	TGCGCCAGCAGCTTTACAGGGAACACTGAAGCTTTCTTT
.	TRBV7-2	.	TRBJ2-7	CASSLGTPYEQYF	TGTGCCAGCAGCTTGGGGACACCTTACGAGCAGTACTTC
.	TRBV19	TRBD1	TRBJ2-7	CATGTVSYEQYF	TGTGCCACCGGGACAGTTTCCTACGAGCAGTACTTC
.	TRBV7-9	TRBD1	TRBJ1-6	CASSLGDRDHSPLHF	TGTGCCAGCAGCTTAGGTGACAGGGATCATTCACCCCTCCACTTT
.	TRBV10-3	.	TRBJ2-5	CAIRRRARLQETQYF	TGTGCCATCAGACGTAGGGCCCGCCTCCAAGAGACCCAGTACTTC
.	TRBV2	.	TRBJ2-5	CASSTLGTNQETQYF	TGTGCCAGCAGCACCCTAGGGACCAACCAAGAGACCCAGTACTTC
.	TRBV10-3	.	TRBJ1-5	CAISESIEGNQPQHF	TGTGCCATCAGTGAGTCGATAGAAGGCAATCAGCCCCAGCATTTT
.	TRBV30	TRBD2	TRBJ2-3	CAWSVSRTSGRADTQYF	TGTGCCTGGAGTGTCTCTCGGACTAGCGGGAGGGCAGATACGCAGTATTTT
.	TRBV19	TRBD1	TRBJ1-6	CASSTGEKYGPLHF	TGTGCCAGTTCCACAGGGGAAAAGTACGGTCCCCTCCACTTT
.	TRBV29-1	.	TRBJ2-4	CSVVTGAGESIQYF	TGCAGCGTTGTAACCGGGGCGGGTGAAAGCATTCAGTACTTC
.	TRBV5-1	.	TRBJ1-6	CASSVASGSPLHF	TGCGCCAGCAGCGTCGCATCAGGGTCACCCCTCCACTTT
.	TRBV18	.	TRBJ2-1	CASSPRRDEQFF	TGTGCCAGCTCACCACGGAGGGATGAGCAGTTCTTC